This TCR beta chain was recovered during a study of spatial heterogeneity in lung cancer. Study-level information: Detected beta-chain sequences consistently exceeded alpha-chain sequences. Raw-read counts averaged over ten per unique TCR and UMI combination.

TCR cDNA molecules each carried a unique molecular identifier. One entry per CDR3 protein results from TCRdb running MiXCR on the 5' RACE reads. The table has some 41,000 distinct CDR3 sequences, about 6.7% seen once. This clonotype was found a few times. The antigen is unknown. The germline V gene encodes CDR1 GTSNPN and CDR2 SVGIG (reference sequence). This CDR3 region has 12 residues. The V gene end was trimmed by 8 bases and the J gene end by 3 bases; junction bases not matched to a gene: 3. Overall study results and limits: Blood contained ubiquitous expanded tumor TCRs more at resection than at follow-up.

The sample's time point: sample taken at primary tumor resection. No cells were sorted before sequencing. The whole RNA sequenced was extracted from tumor, nontumor lung or frozen PBMC. The chain employs TRBV30 and TRBJ2-7; the match to TRBD2 covers 11 bases. The specimen was PBMCs, collected at surgery. The clonotype was recovered from a female donor with early-stage non-small cell lung cancer. The CDR3 here is CARSGGDYEQYF. For the CDR3, the DNA is TGTGCCCGTAGCGGGGGGGACTACGAGCAGTACTTC. Full variable domain (outside the CDR3, taken from reference TRBV30 and TRBJ2-7): SQTIHQWPATLVQPVGSPLSLECTVEGTSNPNLYWYRQAAGRGLQLLFYSVGIGQISSEVPQNLSASRPQDRQFILSSKKLLLSDSGFYLCARSGGDYEQYFGPGTRLTVT.